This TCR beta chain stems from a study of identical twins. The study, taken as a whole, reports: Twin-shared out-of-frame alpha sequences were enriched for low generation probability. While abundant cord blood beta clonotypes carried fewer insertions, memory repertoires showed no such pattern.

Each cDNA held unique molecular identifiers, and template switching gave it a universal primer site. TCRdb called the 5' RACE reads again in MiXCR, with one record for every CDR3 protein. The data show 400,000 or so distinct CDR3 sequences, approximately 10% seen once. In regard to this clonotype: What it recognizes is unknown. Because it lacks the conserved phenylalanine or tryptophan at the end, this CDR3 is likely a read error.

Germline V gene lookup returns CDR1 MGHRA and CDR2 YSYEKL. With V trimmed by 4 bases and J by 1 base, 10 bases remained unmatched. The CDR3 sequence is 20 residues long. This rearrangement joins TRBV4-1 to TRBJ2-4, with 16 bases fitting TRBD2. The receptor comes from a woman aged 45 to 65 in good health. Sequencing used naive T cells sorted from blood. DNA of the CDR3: TGCGCCAGCAGCCTTAATCAGGGACTAGCGGGGGGGGAGGCCAAAAACATTCAGTACCTC. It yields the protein CASSLNQGLAGGEAKNIQYL.